A selection of T cell receptor beta chains follows, all from one sample in a study of cytomegalovirus exposure and HLA in healthy donors. Some clones are missing from TCRdb's copy, which holds only in-frame ones; the method was immunoSEQ multiplex PCR. The sample contains about 71,000 clones, around three quarters of which appear only once. Sequencing was done on a sample of PBMCs. These receptors all come from a woman between 45 and 60 years old in good health and CMV-seropositive. Both conserved end residues are part of each CDR3. The D gene is left open where the match is weak. Rows give clone size only sometimes, using once, few, many, or a class for an expanded clone.

D gene	V gene	clone size	J gene	CDR3 DNA	CDR3 protein
.	TRBV6-6	.	TRBJ1-1	TGTGCCAGCAGTTACTACGACAAGGTCATTGAAGCTTTCTTT	CASSYYDKVIEAFF
.	TRBV7-9	.	TRBJ1-1	TGTGCCAGCAATCCGTCAAGCGAACGGGTTGAAGCTTTCTTT	CASNPSSERVEAFF
.	TRBV29-1	.	TRBJ1-2	TGCAGCGTTGCGGAGCGCGGGGGGTATGGCTACACCTTC	CSVAERGGYGYTF
.	TRBV6-1	few	TRBJ1-5	TGTGCCAGCAGGGGACCGGGCGGGGGCAATCAGCCCCAGCATTTT	CASRGPGGGNQPQHF
TRBD1	TRBV4-1	.	TRBJ2-7	TGCGCCAGCAGCCACCCCGGGACAGTGGACTTCGAGCAGTACTTC	CASSHPGTVDFEQYF
.	TRBV6-1	.	TRBJ2-7	TGTGCCAGCAGCCTCCCCCTACAGGGAATCTACGAGCAGTACTTC	CASSLPLQGIYEQYF
.	TRBV7-8	once	TRBJ2-7	TGTGCCAGCAGCGTACGTTCAGTCGAGCAGTACTTC	CASSVRSVEQYF
TRBD1	TRBV6-6	.	TRBJ1-6	TGTGCCAGCAGGACAGGGGCGGAAACCTATAATTCACCCCTCCACTTT	CASRTGAETYNSPLHF
.	TRBV5-1	.	TRBJ2-7	TGCGCCAGCAGAAAGGACAACTCCTACGAGCAGTACTTC	CASRKDNSYEQYF
.	TRBV9	.	TRBJ2-5	TGTGCCAGCAGCGTATGGACGGGGGAGACCCAGTACTTC	CASSVWTGETQYF
.	TRBV9	.	TRBJ2-1	TGTGCCAGCAGCGTAGGCGGCGACAGCTCCTACAATGAGCAGTTCTTC	CASSVGGDSSYNEQFF
.	TRBV10-3	once	TRBJ2-7	TGTGCCATCAGTGGGAATCGGGGTACCCCCTACGAGCAGTACTTC	CAISGNRGTPYEQYF
TRBD2	TRBV10-3	.	TRBJ2-5	TGTGCCATCAGTGACCCGGGACTAGCGGGATCTCTCCAAGAGACCCAGTACTTC	CAISDPGLAGSLQETQYF
.	TRBV15	few	TRBJ2-3	TGTGCCACCAGCAGAGATAGAGATACGCAGTATTTT	CATSRDRDTQYF
.	TRBV11-3	.	TRBJ2-2	TGTGCCAGCAGCTTAGTACATGTCAACACCGGGGAGCTGTTTTTT	CASSLVHVNTGELFF
TRBD1	TRBV5-6	few	TRBJ1-5	TGTGCCAGCAGCCATTGGACAGGGACCCTTAATCAGCCCCAGCATTTT	CASSHWTGTLNQPQHF
.	TRBV19	.	TRBJ1-1	TGTGCCAGTAGTATAGGGGGGGGACCCAGTGAAGCTTTCTTT	CASSIGGGPSEAFF
.	TRBV25-1	few	TRBJ2-3	TGTGCCAGCCCCCGGGGGAGGGGGTCAGATACGCAGTATTTT	CASPRGRGSDTQYF
.	TRBV20-1	.	TRBJ1-1	TGCAGTGCGAGGCCCCACACTGAAGCTTTCTTT	CSARPHTEAFF
TRBD2	TRBV7-2	.	TRBJ2-5	TGTGCCAGCAGCTTAGGTGCGGGGGGGACAGAGACCCAGTACTTC	CASSLGAGGTETQYF
.	TRBV10-3	.	TRBJ2-7	TGTGCCATCAGTGATAGCGGAGTCTCCTACGAGCAGTACTTC	CAISDSGVSYEQYF
.	TRBV28	.	TRBJ2-3	TGTGCCAGCACCTCGACTAGCACAGATACGCAGTATTTT	CASTSTSTDTQYF
.	TRBV19	.	TRBJ1-1	TGTGCCAGTACTCAAGCGCCATATGAAGCTTTCTTT	CASTQAPYEAFF
TRBD1	TRBV6-4	.	TRBJ2-3	TGTGCCAGCAGCCCAACAGGGGACACAGATACGCAGTATTTT	CASSPTGDTDTQYF
TRBD2	TRBV19	once	TRBJ2-1	TGTGCCAGTAGTGGGACTAGCGGCAATGAGCAGTTCTTC	CASSGTSGNEQFF
TRBD1	TRBV7-3	.	TRBJ1-5	TGTGCCAGCAGCTTAACCGACAGGGGCAATCAGCCCCAGCATTTT	CASSLTDRGNQPQHF
TRBD2	TRBV4-3	.	TRBJ2-7	TGCGCCAGCAGCCAAGCCCCTAGCGGGGGGGTTACTTCCTACGAGCAGTACTTC	CASSQAPSGGVTSYEQYF
TRBD2	TRBV9	.	TRBJ2-1	TGTGCCAGCAGCCCCTACACGGGAGGGGACGAGCAGTTCTTC	CASSPYTGGDEQFF
.	TRBV2	.	TRBJ2-1	TGTGCCAGCACAGAGGACAGTTCTAGCCACAATGAGCAGTTCTTC	CASTEDSSSHNEQFF
.	TRBV11-3	.	TRBJ2-4	TGTGCCAGCAGCGGCACAGGGACGGGCGGGGCCAAAAACATTCAGTACTTC	CASSGTGTGGAKNIQYF
TRBD2	TRBV10-3	few	TRBJ2-1	TGTGCCATCACCGAACTAGCGGGAGGGGACAATGAGCAGTTCTTC	CAITELAGGDNEQFF
TRBD1	TRBV27	.	TRBJ2-2	TGTGCCAGCAGTTTATCGGGGACAGGGGAAAAAACCGGGGAGCTGTTTTTT	CASSLSGTGEKTGELFF
.	TRBV28	.	TRBJ2-2	TGTGCCAGCATTGGGGGCCGGGAGCTGTTTTTT	CASIGGRELFF
TRBD1	TRBV5-1	.	TRBJ1-5	TGCGCCAGCAGCTCGACAGGGGCTAGCAATCAGCCCCAGCATTTT	CASSSTGASNQPQHF
.	TRBV29-1	.	TRBJ2-5	TGCAGCGTTGCGGTCAGGGGCATCCAAGAGACCCAGTACTTC	CSVAVRGIQETQYF
.	TRBV5-1	.	TRBJ1-4	TGCGCCAGCAGCTTGTCCGGGAGTGAAAAACTGTTTTTT	CASSLSGSEKLFF
TRBD1	TRBV27	large	TRBJ1-4	TGTGCCAGCAGTTTTGGACAGGCTAATGAAAAACTGTTTTTT	CASSFGQANEKLFF
.	TRBV9	.	TRBJ2-7	TGTGCCAGCAGCCCCGGGTGGTCCCAGACCTACGAGCAGTACTTC	CASSPGWSQTYEQYF
TRBD1	TRBV5-1	once	TRBJ1-2	TGCGCCAGCAGCTTTCCAGGGGGGCATGGCTACACCTTC	CASSFPGGHGYTF
TRBD2	TRBV11-2	.	TRBJ2-7	TGTGCCAGCAGCCTTCGGACTAGCGGGAGCGTTTACGAGCAGTACTTC	CASSLRTSGSVYEQYF
TRBD1	TRBV7-9	.	TRBJ1-6	TGTGCCAGCAGCCGAGGGGGGACAGGTTATAATTCACCCCTCCACTTT	CASSRGGTGYNSPLHF
TRBD2	TRBV7-3	many	TRBJ2-3	TGTGCCAGCAGCAACAGACTAGCGGGGAGTACAGATACGCAGTATTTT	CASSNRLAGSTDTQYF
.	TRBV7-6	.	TRBJ2-2	TGTGCCAGCAGCCAACGTAAATACAGGAGAAACACCGGGGAGCTGTTTTTT	CASSQRKYRRNTGELFF